Many counts were recorded for the clone carrying this T cell receptor beta chain. This entry belongs to a study of early T cells in non-severe SARS-CoV-2 infection. This CDR3 has 14 amino acids. V was pared by 4 bases and J by 8 bases, with 9 bases of the junction left unmatched. Germline CDR1 SGHTA, CDR2 FQGTGA. In the library, individual cDNA molecules carried attached unique molecular identifiers. TCRdb re-derived calls from the 5' RACE reads in MiXCR, one entry per CDR3 protein. The table records 40,000 to 55,000 distinct CDR3 sequences, about 4% of them present only once. V usage is TRBV7-3 and J usage is TRBJ1-2, with TRBD1 matching 8 bases. The specimen sequenced was whole blood. This TCR derives from an adult who was a healthcare worker with PCR-confirmed SARS-CoV-2 infection or an uninfected control (not recorded which). The CDR3 reads CASSSYQGAEGYTF. In DNA, the CDR3 is TGTGCCAGCAGCTCGTATCAGGGGGCTGAGGGCTACACCTTC.